This T cell receptor (beta chain) was recorded in a study of OX40 agonist ivuxolimab in advanced cancers. Study details: Patients were dosed with the agonistic anti-OX40 (CD134) antibody ivuxolimab. Those treated in dose escalation had hepatocellular carcinoma, melanoma, renal cell cancer or head and neck cancer. Earlier treatment with anti-PD-1, anti-PD-L1 or anti-CTLA-4 was permitted, and over 35% had received some.

With respect to this clone: The antigen is undetermined.

Unmatched junction bases numbered 7, after V lost 10 bases and J lost 2 bases. The germline gives CDR1 MDHEN, CDR2 SYDVKM. The CDR3 runs to 14 residues. TCRdb's table, derived via immunoSEQ multiplex PCR, lists solely in-frame clones and lacks some. The sample yields tens of thousands of clones, approximately 80% seen once. The study's findings and limits: CD8+ T cells were the subset that, on average, had more expanded clones than CD4+.

This sequence was found in an adult with an advanced solid tumor such as melanoma, head and neck, liver or kidney cancer. V gene TRBV28 combines with J gene TRBJ1-2; TRBD1 aligns across 10 bases. This sample comprised CD4+ or CD8+ T cells sorted from blood, obtained in a trial of the OX40 agonist ivuxolimab. CDR3 region: CATTGTGVNYGYTF. The CDR3 bases are TGTGCCACTACCGGGACAGGGGTGAACTATGGCTACACCTTC.